This is a list of T cell receptor beta chains from one sample in a study of T-cell reconstitution after alpha-beta-depleted transplantation in children. TCRdb analysed the PCR reads with MiXCR anew, one entry per CDR3 protein. Of about 600,000 distinct CDR3 sequences in the sample, roughly 10% were seen once. The sample here was PBMCs from the stem cell graft donor, taken from the stem cell graft. These receptor sequences come from a human donor who donated a stem cell graft to a child with acute myeloid leukemia. CDR3s include the opening cysteine and the closing phenylalanine or tryptophan. The order of the fields is V gene, D gene, J gene, clone size, CDR3 protein, CDR3 DNA. The D gene is left open where the match is weak. Only part of the rows carry a size: once, few, many, or a class if the clone is expanded.

>TRBV5-1|-|TRBJ1-6|-
CASSLGGSRSPLHF
TGCGCCAGCAGCTTGGGCGGTTCTCGGTCACCCCTCCACTTT
>TRBV28|TRBD1|TRBJ1-6|-
CASSLRTGTGNNSPLHF
TGTGCCAGCAGTTTAAGGACCGGGACAGGGAATAATTCACCCCTCCACTTT
>TRBV7-9|-|TRBJ1-5|many
CASSSRDLSNQPQHF
TGTGCCAGCAGCTCTAGGGACCTAAGCAATCAGCCCCAGCATTTT
>TRBV20-1|-|TRBJ2-3|few
CSAQRRVGEDTQYF
TGCAGTGCACAAAGACGGGTAGGAGAAGATACGCAGTATTTT
>TRBV28|TRBD1|TRBJ1-1|many
CASSLRGRSMNTEAFF
TGTGCCAGCAGTTTGAGGGGGCGCTCCATGAACACTGAAGCTTTCTTT
>TRBV7-6|-|TRBJ2-5|few
CASSLGTGQRETQYF
TGTGCCAGCAGCTTAGGGACTGGCCAGCGGGAGACCCAGTACTTC
>TRBV6-2/TRBV6-3|-|TRBJ2-6|many
CASSSISGANVLTF
TGTGCCAGCAGTTCCATCTCTGGGGCCAACGTCCTGACTTTC
>TRBV6-2/TRBV6-3|-|TRBJ1-1|many
CASSFLGHYTEAFF
TGTGCCAGCAGTTTCCTAGGACATTACACTGAAGCTTTCTTT
>TRBV5-1|-|TRBJ2-1|-
CASSLGRGGNEQFF
TGCGCCAGCAGCTTGGGGCGAGGAGGCAATGAGCAGTTCTTC
>TRBV12-3/TRBV12-4|-|TRBJ2-3|few
CASRLLTGGADTQYF
TGTGCCAGCAGACTCTTGACTGGTGGTGCAGATACGCAGTATTTT
>TRBV6-2/TRBV6-3|TRBD1|TRBJ2-3|few
CASSYDRVLRTQYF
TGTGCCAGCAGTTACGACAGGGTTTTGAGGACGCAGTATTTT
>TRBV5-5|-|TRBJ1-3|few
CASSPDGGGNTIYF
TGTGCCAGCAGCCCAGACGGCGGTGGAAACACCATATATTTT